This T cell receptor (beta chain) was captured in a study of T-cell memory formation after mild COVID-19. General study points: Nothing showed for sure that second-wave clones peaking on day 37 were SARS-CoV-2 specific. Among CD4+ contracting clones, most were CM and EM, and CD8+ ones EMRA.

This CDR3 comprises 14 residues. About this clonotype itself: The antigen is not known.

TCR alpha and TCR beta cDNA libraries with sample barcodes and UMIs came from 5'RACE using constant-segment primers. MiXCR, run by TCRdb on the 5' RACE reads, gives a single entry per CDR3 protein. The sample lists more than 120,000 distinct CDR3 sequences; around 21% were seen once. This chain uses TRBV21-1 with TRBJ2-1; TRBD2, as called in the table, went unchecked against the DNA. TRBV21-1 has pseudogene status. Sequenced material: PBMCs or a T cell subset sorted from them (not recorded which). This clonotype originated in an adult woman who had mild COVID-19 (a few samples of this study predate the infection). Cell type and time point are not known. CDR3 sequence reads: CASGPSGPDNEQFF. The CDR3 region has the DNA TGTGCCAGCGGCCCTAGCGGACCTGACAATGAGCAGTTCTTC.